This T cell receptor beta chain was identified during a study of technical replicates of blood from a few donors. Clones were sequenced by immunoSEQ multiplex PCR, and TCRdb holds only the in-frame ones, with some missing. Here the sample spans some 68,000 clones, about nine tenths being singletons. This clone was counted only a few times. CDR3 length equals 13 residues. Trimming removed 4 bases at V and 0 bases at J, with 6 bases between. Germline-derived CDR1 and CDR2 are KGHSH and LQKENI. Sequencing was carried out using T cells isolated from PBMCs. The receptor's source is a human donor in good health. This sequence joins TRBV18 and TRBJ1-1; D might be TRBD1 (6 bases). The CDR3 DNA is TGTGCCAGCTCACAGGGGGTGAACACTGAAGCTTTCTTT. It yields the protein CASSQGVNTEAFF.